The 3 T cell receptor beta chains below were found in one sample sequenced in a study of blood T cell repertoires in COVID-19. Here immunoSEQ multiplex PCR was the method, and the copy in TCRdb shows in-frame clones only, minus some. The sample includes under 150,000 clones, 75% to 90% of them seen just once. Sample: peripheral blood. Every receptor here comes from a woman in her sixties with COVID-19, enrolled during active disease.

The rearrangement joins TRBV7-2 to TRBJ1-1; 11 nucleotides match TRBD1. The V gene's germline CDR1 is SGHTA and CDR2 FQGNSA. V gave up 6 bases and J gave up 4 bases; unmatched junction bases: 16. The CDR3 contains 18 residues. As DNA, the CDR3 is TGTGCCAGCAGAACATCTAATCGGGACAGGGGGTTGCGCACTGAAGCTTTCTTT. It yields the protein CASRTSNRDRGLRTEAFF.

The chain carries TRBV18 and TRBJ1-2, with 7 bases lining up with TRBD1. Germline assignment: CDR1 KGHSH and CDR2 LQKENI. After removal of 4 bases from V and 4 bases from J, the junction contained 27 bases not matched to a gene. This CDR3 region has 21 residues. The CDR3 DNA reads TGTGCCAGCTCACTCGGTTCGGGCGAGGGGGCCCGAGGGTATAACTTCTATGGCTACACCTTC. Translating it yields CASSLGSGEGARGYNFYGYTF.

This chain joins TRBV27 and TRBJ2-1, with D possibly being TRBD2 (6 bases). This CDR3 comprises 19 residues. V was shortened by 0 bases and J by 0 bases, with 18 bases between the two germline ends. Germline CDR1 is MNHEY and CDR2 is SMNVEV (reference sequence). The CDR3 loop is CASSLSAPGLSLSYNEQFF. The CDR3, as DNA: TGTGCCAGCAGTTTATCGGCCCCGGGACTTTCTCTCTCCTACAATGAGCAGTTCTTC.